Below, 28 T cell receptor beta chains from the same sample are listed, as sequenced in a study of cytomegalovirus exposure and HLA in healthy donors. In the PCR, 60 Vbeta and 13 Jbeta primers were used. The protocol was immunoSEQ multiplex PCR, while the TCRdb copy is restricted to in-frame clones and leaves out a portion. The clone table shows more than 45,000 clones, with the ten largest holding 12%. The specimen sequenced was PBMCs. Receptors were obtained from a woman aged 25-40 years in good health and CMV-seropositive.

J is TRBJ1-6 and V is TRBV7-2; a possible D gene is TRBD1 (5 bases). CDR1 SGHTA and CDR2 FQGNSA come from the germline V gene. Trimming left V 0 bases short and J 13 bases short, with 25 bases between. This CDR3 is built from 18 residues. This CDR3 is CASSLAGGAHLLPAPLHF. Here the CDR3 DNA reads TGTGCCAGCAGCTTAGCGGGTGGGGCTCACCTCCTCCCGGCGCCCCTCCACTTT. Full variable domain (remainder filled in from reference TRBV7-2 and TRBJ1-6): GAGVSQSPSNKVTEKGKDVELRCDPISGHTALYWYRQSLGQGLEFLIYFQGNSAPDKSGLPSDRFSAERTGGSVSTLTIQRTQQEDSAVYLCASSLAGGAHLLPAPLHFGNGTRLTVT.

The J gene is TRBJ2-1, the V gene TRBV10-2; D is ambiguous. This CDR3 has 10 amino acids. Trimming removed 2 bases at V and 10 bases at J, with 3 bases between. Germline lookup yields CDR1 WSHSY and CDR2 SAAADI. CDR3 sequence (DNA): TGCGCCAGCAGTGAGGTAGAGCAGTTCTTC. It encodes CASSEVEQFF.

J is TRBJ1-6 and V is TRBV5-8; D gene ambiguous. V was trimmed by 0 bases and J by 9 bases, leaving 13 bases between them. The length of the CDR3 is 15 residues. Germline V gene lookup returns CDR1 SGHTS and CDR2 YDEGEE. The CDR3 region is CASSLAPPGGSPLHF. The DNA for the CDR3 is TGTGCCAGCAGCTTGGCTCCGCCAGGAGGTTCACCCCTCCACTTT.

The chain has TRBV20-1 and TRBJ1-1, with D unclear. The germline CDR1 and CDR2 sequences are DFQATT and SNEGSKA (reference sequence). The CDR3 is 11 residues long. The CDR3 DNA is TGCGGGCGGGCAGAGAACACTGAAGCTTTCTTT. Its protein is CGRAENTEAFF.

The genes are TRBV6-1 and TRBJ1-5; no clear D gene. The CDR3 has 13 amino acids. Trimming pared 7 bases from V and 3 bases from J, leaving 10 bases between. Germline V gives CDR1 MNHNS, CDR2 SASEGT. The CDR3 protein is CASTDMTNQPQHF. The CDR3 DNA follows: TGTGCCAGCACCGACATGACCAATCAGCCCCAGCATTTT.

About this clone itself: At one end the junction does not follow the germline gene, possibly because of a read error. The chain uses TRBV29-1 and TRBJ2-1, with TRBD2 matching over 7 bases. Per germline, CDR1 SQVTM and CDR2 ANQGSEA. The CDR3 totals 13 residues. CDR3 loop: CSSGLDSDNEQFF. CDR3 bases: TGCAGCTCCGGACTAGACTCCGACAATGAGCAGTTCTTC.

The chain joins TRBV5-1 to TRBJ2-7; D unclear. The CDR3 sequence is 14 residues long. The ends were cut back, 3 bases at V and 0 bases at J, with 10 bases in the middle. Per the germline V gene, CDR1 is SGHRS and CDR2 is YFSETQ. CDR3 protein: CASSSHWSSYEQYF. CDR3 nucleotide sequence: TGCGCCAGCAGCTCCCACTGGAGCTCCTACGAGCAGTACTTC.

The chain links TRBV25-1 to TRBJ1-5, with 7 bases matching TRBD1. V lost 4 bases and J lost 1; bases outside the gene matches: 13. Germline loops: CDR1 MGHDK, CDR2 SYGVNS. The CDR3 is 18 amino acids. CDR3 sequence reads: CASSGVGGQGGSNQPQHF. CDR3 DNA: TGTGCCAGCAGTGGGGTAGGGGGCCAAGGAGGGAGCAATCAGCCCCAGCATTTT.

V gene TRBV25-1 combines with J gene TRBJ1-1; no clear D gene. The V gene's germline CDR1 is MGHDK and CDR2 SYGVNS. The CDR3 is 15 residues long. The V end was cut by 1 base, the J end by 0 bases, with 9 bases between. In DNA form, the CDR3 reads TGTGCCAGCAGTGAATTTGGGAGCATGAACACTGAAGCTTTCTTT. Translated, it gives CASSEFGSMNTEAFF.

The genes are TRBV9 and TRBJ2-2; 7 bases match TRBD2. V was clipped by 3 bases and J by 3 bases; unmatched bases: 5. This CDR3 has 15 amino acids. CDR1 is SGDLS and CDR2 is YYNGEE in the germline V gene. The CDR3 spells CASSAGTTYTGELFF. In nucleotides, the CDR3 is TGTGCCAGCAGCGCCGGGACTACTTACACCGGGGAGCTGTTTTTT.

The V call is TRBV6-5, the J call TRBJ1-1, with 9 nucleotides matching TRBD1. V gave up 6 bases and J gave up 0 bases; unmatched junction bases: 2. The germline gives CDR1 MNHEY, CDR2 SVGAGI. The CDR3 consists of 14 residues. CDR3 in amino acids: CASSRQGVNTEAFF. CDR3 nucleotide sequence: TGTGCCAGCAGCCGACAGGGGGTGAACACTGAAGCTTTCTTT.

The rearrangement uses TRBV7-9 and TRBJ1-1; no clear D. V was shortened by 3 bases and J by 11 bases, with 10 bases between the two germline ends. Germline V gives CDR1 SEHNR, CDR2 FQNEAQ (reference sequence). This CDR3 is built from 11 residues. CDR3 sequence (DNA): TGTGCCAGCAGCTTGACCGGAGGGGCTTTCTTT. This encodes CASSLTGGAFF.

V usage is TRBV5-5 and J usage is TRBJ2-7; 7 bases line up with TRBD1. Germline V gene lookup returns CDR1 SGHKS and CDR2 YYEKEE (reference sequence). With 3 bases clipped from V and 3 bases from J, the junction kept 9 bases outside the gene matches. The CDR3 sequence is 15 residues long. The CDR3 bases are TGTGCCAGCAGCTCCAATCCGGGACAGATCTACGAGCAGTACTTC. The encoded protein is CASSSNPGQIYEQYF.

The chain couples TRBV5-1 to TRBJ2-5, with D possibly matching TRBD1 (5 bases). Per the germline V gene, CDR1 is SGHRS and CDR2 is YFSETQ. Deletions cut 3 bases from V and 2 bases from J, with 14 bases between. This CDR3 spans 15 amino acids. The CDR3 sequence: CASSSPSGIQETQYF. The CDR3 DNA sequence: TGCGCCAGCAGCTCCCCTTCAGGGATACAAGAGACCCAGTACTTC.

CDR3: CASSIVADTQYF. The CDR3 DNA sequence: TGTGCCAGTAGTATCGTCGCAGATACGCAGTATTTT. The gene calls are TRBV19 and TRBJ2-3; D is ambiguous. The CDR3 covers 12 residues. V lost 3 bases and J 4 bases, leaving 5 bases between the germline ends. From germline, CDR1 is LNHDA and CDR2 SQIVND (reference sequence).

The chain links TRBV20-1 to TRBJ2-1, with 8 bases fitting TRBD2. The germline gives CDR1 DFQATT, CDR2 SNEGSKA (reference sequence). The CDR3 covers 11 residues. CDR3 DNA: TGCGGAGGACTAGCCGGCAATGAGCAGTTCTTC. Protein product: CGGLAGNEQFF.

CDR3 in DNA: TGTGCCAGCAGCTTGGCCGGTATTCTGAACACTGAAGCTTTCTTT. This encodes CASSLAGILNTEAFF. The chain employs TRBV5-4 and TRBJ1-1; D unresolved. Deletions cut 0 bases from V and 0 bases from J, with 9 bases between. Germline values: CDR1 SGHNT, CDR2 YYREEE (reference sequence). The CDR3 covers 15 residues.

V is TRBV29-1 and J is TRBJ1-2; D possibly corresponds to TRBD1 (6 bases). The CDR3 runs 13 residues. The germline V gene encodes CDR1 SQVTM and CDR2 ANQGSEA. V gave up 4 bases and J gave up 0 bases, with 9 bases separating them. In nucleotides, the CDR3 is TGCAGCGTTGGAGGGGACACTAACTATGGCTACACCTTC. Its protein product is CSVGGDTNYGYTF.

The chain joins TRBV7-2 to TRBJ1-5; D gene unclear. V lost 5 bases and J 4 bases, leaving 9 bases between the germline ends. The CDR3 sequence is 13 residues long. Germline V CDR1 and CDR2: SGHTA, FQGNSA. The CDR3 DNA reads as TGTGCCAGCAGCCTTCGGGGAAATCAGCCCCAGCATTTT. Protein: CASSLRGNQPQHF.

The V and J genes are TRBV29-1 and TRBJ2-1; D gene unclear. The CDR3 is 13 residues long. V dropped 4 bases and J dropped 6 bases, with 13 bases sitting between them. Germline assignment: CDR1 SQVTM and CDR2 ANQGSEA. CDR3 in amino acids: CSVARRLGNEQFF. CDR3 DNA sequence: TGCAGCGTTGCGAGGCGGCTAGGCAATGAGCAGTTCTTC.

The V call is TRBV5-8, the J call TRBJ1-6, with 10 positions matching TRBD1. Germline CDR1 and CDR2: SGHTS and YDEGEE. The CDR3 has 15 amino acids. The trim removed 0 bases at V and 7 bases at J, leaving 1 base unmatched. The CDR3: CASSLVDRGNSPLHF. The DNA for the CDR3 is TGTGCCAGCAGCTTGGTGGACAGGGGGAATTCACCCCTCCACTTT.

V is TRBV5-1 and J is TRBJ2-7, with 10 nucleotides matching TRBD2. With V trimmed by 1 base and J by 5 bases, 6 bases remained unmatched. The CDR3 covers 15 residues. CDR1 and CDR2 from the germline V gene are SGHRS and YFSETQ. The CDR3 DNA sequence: TGCGCCAGCAGCTTGCAGCGGGGGGGCCCAGACGAGCAGTACTTC. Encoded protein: CASSLQRGGPDEQYF.

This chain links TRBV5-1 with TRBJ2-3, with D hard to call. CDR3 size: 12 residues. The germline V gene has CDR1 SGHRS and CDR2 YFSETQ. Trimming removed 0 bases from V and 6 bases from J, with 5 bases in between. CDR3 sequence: CASSLGLDTQYF. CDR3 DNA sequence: TGCGCCAGCAGCTTGGGACTGGATACGCAGTATTTT.

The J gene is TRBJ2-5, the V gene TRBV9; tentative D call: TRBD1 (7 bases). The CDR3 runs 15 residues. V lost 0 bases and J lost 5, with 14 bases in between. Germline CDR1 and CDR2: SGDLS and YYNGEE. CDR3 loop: CASSVGQGGWETQYF. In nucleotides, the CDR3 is TGTGCCAGCAGCGTAGGCCAGGGGGGCTGGGAGACCCAGTACTTC.

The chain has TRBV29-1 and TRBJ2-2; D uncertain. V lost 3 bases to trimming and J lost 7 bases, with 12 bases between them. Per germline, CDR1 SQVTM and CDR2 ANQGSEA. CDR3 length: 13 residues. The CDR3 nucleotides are TGCAGCGTTGAGTTCGCAGTCCTCGGGGAGCTGTTTTTT. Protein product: CSVEFAVLGELFF.

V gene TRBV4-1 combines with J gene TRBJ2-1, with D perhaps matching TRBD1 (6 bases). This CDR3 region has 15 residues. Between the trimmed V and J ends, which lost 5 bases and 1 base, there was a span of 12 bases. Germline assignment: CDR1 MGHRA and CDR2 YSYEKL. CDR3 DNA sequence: TGCGCCAGCAGCGACCGGGACAAATCCTACAATGAGCAGTTCTTC. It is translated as CASSDRDKSYNEQFF.

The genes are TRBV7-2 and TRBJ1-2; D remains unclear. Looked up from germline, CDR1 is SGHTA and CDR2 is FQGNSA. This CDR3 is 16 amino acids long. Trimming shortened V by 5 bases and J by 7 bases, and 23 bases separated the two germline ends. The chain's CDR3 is CASSRDPDPGMGGYTF. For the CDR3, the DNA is TGTGCCAGCAGCCGTGATCCTGACCCCGGGATGGGTGGCTACACCTTC.

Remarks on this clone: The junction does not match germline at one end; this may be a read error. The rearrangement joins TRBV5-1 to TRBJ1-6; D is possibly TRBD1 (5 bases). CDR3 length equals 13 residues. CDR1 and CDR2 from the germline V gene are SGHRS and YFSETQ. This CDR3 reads CASSLGEASPLHF. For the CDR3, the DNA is TGTGCCAGCAGCTTGGGGGAGGCTTCACCCCTCCACTTT. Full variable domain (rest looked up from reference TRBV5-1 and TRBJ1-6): KAGVTQTPRYLIKTRGQQVTLSCSPISGHRSVSWYQQTPGQGLQFLFEYFSETQRNKGNFPGRFSGRQFSNSRSEMNVSTLELGDSALYLCASSLGEASPLHFGNGTRLTVT.